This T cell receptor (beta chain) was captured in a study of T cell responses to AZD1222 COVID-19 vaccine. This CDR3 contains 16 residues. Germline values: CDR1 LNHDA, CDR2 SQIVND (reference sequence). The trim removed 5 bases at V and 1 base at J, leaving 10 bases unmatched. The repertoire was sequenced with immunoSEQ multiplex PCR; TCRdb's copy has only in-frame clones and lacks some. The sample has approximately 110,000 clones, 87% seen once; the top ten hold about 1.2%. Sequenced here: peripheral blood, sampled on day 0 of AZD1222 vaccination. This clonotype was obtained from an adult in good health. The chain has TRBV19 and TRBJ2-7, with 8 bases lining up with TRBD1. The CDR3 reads CASSPEGRTGSYEQYF. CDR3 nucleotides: TGTGCCAGTAGTCCAGAAGGTAGGACAGGGTCCTACGAGCAGTACTTC. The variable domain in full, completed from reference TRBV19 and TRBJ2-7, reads DGGITQSPKYLFRKEGQNVTLSCEQNLNHDAMYWYRQDPGQGLRLIYYSQIVNDFQKGDIAEGYSVSREKKESFPLTVTSAQKNPTAFYLCASSPEGRTGSYEQYFGPGTRLTVT.